These 28 T cell receptor beta chains came from one sample sequenced in a study of T-cell reconstitution after alpha-beta-depleted transplantation in children (TCRdb year 2016). Library method: PCR. These reads were obtained on an Illumina HiSeq 2500. TCR library preparation used molecular barcoding, with unique molecular identifiers applied to normalize quantification of the TCRbeta repertoire. TCRdb itself trimmed the public reads at Q25 with fastp, ran MiXCR and retained productive beta chains. All rows with the same CDR3 protein become a single entry with the most common DNA and genes. Counted in this sample were some 300,000 distinct CDR3 sequences; about a tenth of them appeared once. Of the sample, 2% to 3% falls within the top ten clones. The sequencing here drew on PBMCs from the stem cell graft donor, taken from the stem cell graft. The receptor source for this set is a human donor who donated a stem cell graft to a child with acute lymphoblastic leukemia.

V and J are TRBV29-1 and TRBJ2-7; TRBD2 aligns across 13 bases. The CDR3 spans 15 residues. V gave up 6 bases and J gave up 2 bases; unmatched junction bases: 7. The germline gives CDR1 SQVTM, CDR2 ANQGSEA. CDR3 in amino acids: CSVRLAGGHTYEQYF. In DNA form, the CDR3 reads TGCAGCGTCAGACTAGCGGGAGGACACACCTACGAGCAGTACTTC.

This rearrangement joins TRBV3-1 to TRBJ2-1; 10 bases map to TRBD2. J lost 2 bases, V lost 1 base, and 8 bases had no gene match. The germline CDR1 and CDR2 sequences are LGHDT and YNNKEL (reference sequence). The CDR3 totals 18 residues. The CDR3 bases are TGTGCCAGCAGCCAAGTTACGTTAGCGGGAGGCGCCTACAATGAGCAGTTCTTC. Protein product: CASSQVTLAGGAYNEQFF.

The gene calls are TRBV5-6 and TRBJ2-3; 9 bases fit TRBD2. The V segment lost 5 bases and the J segment 4 bases; nucleotides outside the gene matches: 11. Germline V gene data show CDR1 as SGHDT and CDR2 as YYEEEE. CDR3 length: 16 residues. Written as DNA, the CDR3 is TGTGCCAGCAGATCCCTAGCGGGACCCCAGGCAGATACGCAGTATTTT. This gives the protein CASRSLAGPQADTQYF.

A word on this clonotype: A read error may account for a junction end that differs from germline. The chain links TRBV5-8 to TRBJ1-1; D gene ambiguous. Germline V gives CDR1 SGHTS, CDR2 YDEGEE. The CDR3 consists of 11 residues. CDR3 nucleotide sequence: TGTGCCAGCCGCTTGGTTACGTACGCTTTCTTT. Amino acids: CASRLVTYAFF.

This clonotype was counted a few times. V is TRBV7-4 and J is TRBJ2-5; 7 bases fit TRBD1. CDR1 and CDR2 from the germline V gene are SGHVT and SQSDAQ. The CDR3 is 16 amino acids. V was clipped by 5 bases and J by 4 bases; unmatched bases: 13. CDR3 nucleotide sequence: TGTGCCAGCAGCCTGGGAGACAGGGCCAGGAGAGAGACCCAGTACTTC. This encodes CASSLGDRARRETQYF. The whole variable domain, filled in from reference TRBV7-4 and TRBJ2-5, reads GAGVSQSPRYKVAKRGRDVALRCDSISGHVTLYWYRQTLGQGSEVLTYSQSDAQRDKSGRPSGRFSAERPERSVSTLKIQRTEQGDSAVYLCASSLGDRARRETQYFGPGTRLLVL.

The chain has TRBV4-3 and TRBJ2-2; possible D gene TRBD2, 5 bases. V lost 0 bases and J lost 1, with 6 bases in between. Germline loops: CDR1 LGHNA, CDR2 YSLEER. The CDR3 has 15 residues. The CDR3 loop is CASSQEGRNTGELFF. Here the CDR3 DNA reads TGCGCCAGCAGCCAAGAAGGGAGGAACACCGGGGAGCTGTTTTTT.

The chain employs TRBV5-5 and TRBJ2-1; TRBD2 matches at 11 bases. J was trimmed by 8 bases and V by 4 bases; bases with no gene match: 11. Per germline, CDR1 SGHKS and CDR2 YYEKEE (reference sequence). The CDR3 has 16 amino acids. The CDR3, as DNA: TGTGCCAGCAGCGCCGGGACTAGCGGAGTCGGGGATGAGCAGTTCTTC. Translating it yields CASSAGTSGVGDEQFF.

This clonotype has at least ten counts. The genes are TRBV7-2 and TRBJ2-2; D is undetermined. The germline V and J ends were trimmed by 0 bases and 6 bases, with 14 bases remaining between them. The CDR3 consists of 16 residues. Germline CDR1 and CDR2: SGHTA and FQGNSA. The CDR3 DNA is TGTGCCAGCAGCTTAGCGGCAGGATACCGGCCCGGGGAGCTGTTTTTT. Its protein is CASSLAAGYRPGELFF.

This clonotype was observed a handful of times. The chain is built from TRBV11-2 and TRBJ2-7, with D unclear. Germline CDR1 is SGHAT and CDR2 is FQNNGV. The V and J ends lost 5 bases and 2 bases respectively, with 16 bases between them. The CDR3 sequence is 15 residues long. The chain's CDR3 is CASSPPGRPTYEQYF. DNA for the CDR3: TGTGCCAGCAGCCCCCCCGGCAGGCCCACCTACGAGCAGTACTTC. The full variable domain, with the rest looked up from reference TRBV11-2 and TRBJ2-7, is EAGVAQSPRYKIIEKRQSVAFWCNPISGHATLYWYQQILGQGPKLLIQFQNNGVVDDSQLPKDRFSAERLKGVDSTLKIQPAKLEDSAVYLCASSPPGRPTYEQYFGPGTRLTVT.

J is TRBJ2-2 and V is TRBV11-1; 10 nucleotides match TRBD1. Looked up from germline, CDR1 is SGHAT and CDR2 is FQDESV (reference sequence). The CDR3 is 19 residues long. The V and J ends lost 4 bases and 7 bases, in that order; junction bases with no gene match: 18. As DNA, the CDR3 is TGTGCCAGCAGCTCCCAGACGACCGGGACAGGGGAGTATGTCGGGGAGCTGTTTTTT. Amino acid sequence: CASSSQTTGTGEYVGELFF.

This sequence joins TRBV5-6 and TRBJ2-2; possibly TRBD2 for D (6 bases). This CDR3 is 14 amino acids long. From germline, CDR1 is SGHDT and CDR2 YYEEEE. V lost 4 bases to trimming and J lost 4 bases, with 11 bases between them. CDR3 DNA: TGTGCCAGCAGCCCGACCGGGGGCACCGGGGAGCTGTTTTTT. This translates into CASSPTGGTGELFF.

This chain connects TRBV30 to TRBJ1-1, with D uncertain. This CDR3 region has 12 residues. Germline values: CDR1 GTSNPN, CDR2 SVGIG (reference sequence). V was clipped by 4 bases and J by 4 bases, with 10 bases between them. CDR3: CAWTTWGTEAFF. The CDR3 bases are TGTGCCTGGACCACATGGGGCACTGAAGCTTTCTTT.

In its sample, this clonotype was seen many times. This chain connects TRBV10-3 to TRBJ2-1; 7 bases fit TRBD2. Germline V CDR1 and CDR2: ENHRY, SYGVKD. J was trimmed by 4 bases and V by 2 bases; bases with no gene match: 5. This CDR3 is built from 15 residues. The CDR3 spells CAISEDASGYNEQFF. CDR3 DNA: TGTGCCATCAGTGAGGATGCTAGCGGATACAATGAGCAGTTCTTC.

There are many counts of this clonotype. The chain employs TRBV5-1 and TRBJ2-6; D is ambiguous. CDR1 SGHRS and CDR2 YFSETQ come from the germline V gene. The CDR3 is 15 residues long. Deletions cut 5 bases from V and 0 bases from J, with 9 bases between. In DNA, the CDR3 is TGCGCCAGCAGATCAGGCTCCTCTGGGGCCAACGTCCTGACTTTC. It encodes CASRSGSSGANVLTF. Together with reference TRBV5-1 and TRBJ2-6, the CDR3 gives the full variable domain: KAGVTQTPRYLIKTRGQQVTLSCSPISGHRSVSWYQQTPGQGLQFLFEYFSETQRNKGNFPGRFSGRQFSNSRSEMNVSTLELGDSALYLCASRSGSSGANVLTFGAGSRLTVL.

The chain combines TRBV4-3 with TRBJ1-3; tentatively, D is TRBD1 (5 bases). The CDR3 spans 16 residues. The germline V gene has CDR1 LGHNA and CDR2 YSLEER. V lost 0 bases and J 0 bases, leaving 9 bases between the germline ends. CDR3 bases: TGCGCCAGCAGCCAAGACTCTAGGGGCTCTGGAAACACCATATATTTT. This codes for CASSQDSRGSGNTIYF.

The chain joins TRBV7-2 to TRBJ2-5, with TRBD2 matching over 9 bases. The CDR3 loop spans 13 amino acids. J lost 5 bases, V lost 3 bases, and 1 base had no gene match. Germline V lookup: CDR1 SGHTA, CDR2 FQGNSA. CDR3 sequence: CASSFSGSETQYF. The CDR3 region has the DNA TGTGCCAGCAGCTTTAGCGGGAGTGAGACCCAGTACTTC.

This clonotype appeared a few times. The chain employs TRBV7-9 and TRBJ2-7; D could derive from TRBD1 or TRBD2 (6 bases each). Between the trimmed V and J ends, which lost 1 base and 1 base, there was a span of 14 bases. The germline V gene has CDR1 SEHNR and CDR2 FQNEAQ (reference sequence). This CDR3 is 16 amino acids long. Written as DNA, the CDR3 is TGTGCCAGCAGCTTAGTTGGAGGGGACATGTCCTACGAGCAGTACTTC. Translation: CASSLVGGDMSYEQYF.

This clonotype has more than one count but fewer than ten. The chain recombines TRBV15 with TRBJ2-7, with 10 bases matching TRBD1. J lost 5 bases, V lost 0 bases, and 4 bases had no gene match. The germline CDR1 and CDR2 sequences are LNHNV and YYDKDF (reference sequence). CDR3 length: 15 amino acids. CDR3 residues: CATSREWDRGNEQYF. The CDR3 nucleotides read TGTGCCACCAGCAGAGAGTGGGACAGGGGAAACGAGCAGTACTTC.

This clonotype was recorded a few times. V gene TRBV4-3 combines with J gene TRBJ2-1; 8 bases are shared with TRBD2. Trimming took 4 bases from V and 4 from J; bases not matched to a gene: 18. CDR1 LGHNA and CDR2 YSLEER come from the germline V gene. The CDR3 consists of 19 residues. This CDR3 reads CASSPAAGFASGFYNEQFF. The CDR3 nucleotides are TGCGCCAGCAGCCCAGCCGCGGGGTTCGCTAGCGGGTTTTACAATGAGCAGTTCTTC.

The rearrangement joins TRBV5-1 to TRBJ2-4; 12 bases line up with TRBD1. CDR1 is SGHRS, CDR2 YFSETQ, per germline. The CDR3 runs 18 residues. Germline trimming cut 0 bases from V and 12 bases from J; bases unmatched to any gene: 16. The CDR3 loop is CASSLGQGPGQGAHSQYF. The CDR3 DNA reads as TGCGCCAGCAGCTTGGGGCAGGGACCGGGACAGGGGGCGCACAGTCAGTACTTC.

The CDR3 region is CASSPEGAGRQFF. As DNA, the CDR3 is TGTGCCAGCAGCCCCGAAGGTGCGGGGAGGCAGTTCTTC. The genes are TRBV7-9 and TRBJ2-1, with a possible D match to TRBD2 (6 bases). The CDR3 has 13 residues. Germline CDR1 and CDR2: SEHNR and FQNEAQ (reference sequence). Trimming left V 5 bases short and J 12 bases short, with 17 bases between.

V usage is TRBV3-1 and J usage is TRBJ1-2, with 9 bases that match TRBD1. This CDR3 is 14 amino acids long. CDR1 LGHDT and CDR2 YNNKEL come from the germline V gene (reference sequence). Trimming removed 3 bases from V and 1 base from J; junction bases left unmatched: 0. CDR3 loop: CASSQGQGNYGYTF. The DNA of the CDR3 is TGTGCCAGCAGCCAGGGACAGGGTAACTATGGCTACACCTTC.

This chain joins TRBV12-3 or TRBV12-4 and TRBJ2-3; tentatively, D is TRBD1 (5 bases). The CDR3 runs 16 residues. V was cut by 7 bases and J by 3 bases, with 20 bases left in between. CDR3 nucleotides: TGTGCCAGCATATCGCCAGACAGACTTCCAACAGATACGCAGTATTTT. Protein: CASISPDRLPTDTQYF.

This clonotype was seen many times. The rearrangement uses TRBV7-6 and TRBJ2-7, with unresolved D. Germline loops: CDR1 SGHVS, CDR2 FNYEAQ. This CDR3 has 13 amino acids. V was pared by 6 bases and J by 5 bases, with 14 bases between. CDR3 in amino acids: CASSSFRSHEQYF. In DNA, the CDR3 is TGTGCCAGCAGTTCTTTCAGGTCCCACGAGCAGTACTTC.

The CDR3 nucleotides read TGTGCCACCAGTGACTGGACAGGGGCTTCCAATGAGCAGTTCTTC. Amino acid sequence: CATSDWTGASNEQFF. The chain couples TRBV24-1 to TRBJ2-1; 9 nucleotides match TRBD1. This CDR3 is built from 15 residues. With V trimmed by 4 bases and J by 6 bases, 6 bases remained unmatched. Germline V CDR1 and CDR2: KGHDR, SFDVKD.

The CDR3 coding sequence is TGCGCCAGCAGCTCCTCTACAGGATCTGGGGCCAACGTCCTGACTTTC. Translation gives CASSSSTGSGANVLTF. The chain combines TRBV5-1 with TRBJ2-6, with D perhaps TRBD1 (5 bases). The CDR3 contains 16 residues. The germline gives CDR1 SGHRS, CDR2 YFSETQ. V was clipped by 3 bases and J by 1 base, with 11 bases between them.

This clonotype has a handful of counts. The chain recombines TRBV9 with TRBJ2-7, with TRBD2 identical over 8 bases. CDR3 length: 19 residues. J lost 3 bases, V lost 4 bases, and 21 bases had no gene match. Germline V gene data show CDR1 as SGDLS and CDR2 as YYNGEE. CDR3 DNA: TGTGCCAGCAGCCCGATGGGCGCGGCTAGCGGGTCAATCTTCTACGAGCAGTACTTC. As protein: CASSPMGAASGSIFYEQYF.

This clonotype has just a few counts. The chain is built from TRBV12-3 or TRBV12-4 and TRBJ2-7; either TRBD1 or TRBD2 may supply D (5 bases each). V lost 5 bases to trimming and J lost 0 bases, with 14 bases between them. This CDR3 contains 15 residues. The chain's CDR3 is CASSRDGSSSYEQYF. The CDR3 DNA reads TGTGCCAGCAGTCGGGACGGCTCAAGCTCCTACGAGCAGTACTTC.